The 27 T cell receptor beta chains below were found in one sample sequenced in a study of response to subunit inactivated influenza vaccine. TCRdb re-called the RT-PCR reads through MiXCR, storing one row per CDR3 protein. The table has about 540,000 distinct CDR3 sequences, roughly 25% seen once. These sequences were also reported in another study, on T cells expressing NK-cell markers. As that study records: Synthesis of TCR beta cDNA relied on 5'RACE template switching carrying UMIs.

The material sequenced was CD4+ T cells sorted from PBMCs, taken 11 to 12 days after vaccination. The receptors were gathered from a man aged 50-60 years who received an inactivated influenza vaccine.

The chain has TRBV28 and TRBJ1-6; D remains ambiguous. The CDR3 extends over 14 amino acids. Trimming cost V 3 bases and J 7 bases, with 10 bases left between them. Per germline, CDR1 MDHEN and CDR2 SYDVKM. The CDR3 DNA reads as TGTGCCAGCAGTTTCCACGTCCGGAATTCACCCCTCCACTTT. Its protein product is CASSFHVRNSPLHF.

The rearrangement joins TRBV2 to TRBJ2-1, with D unclear. Germline V CDR1 and CDR2: SNHLY, FYNNEI. The CDR3 runs 14 residues. The germline V and J ends were trimmed by 2 bases and 9 bases, with 14 bases remaining between them. CDR3 nucleotide sequence: TGTGCCAGCAGTGAAAAGTTGGTCTGGGGTGAGCAGTTCTTC. Amino acid sequence: CASSEKLVWGEQFF. Looking up the rest from reference TRBV2 and TRBJ2-1 gives the full variable domain: EPEVTQTPSHQVTQMGQEVILRCVPISNHLYFYWYRQILGQKVEFLVSFYNNEISEKSEIFDDQFSVERPDGSNFTLKIRSTKLEDSAMYFCASSEKLVWGEQFFGPGTRLTVL.

This clonotype was seen a handful of times. The rearrangement links TRBV3-1 to TRBJ2-2; tentative D call: TRBD1 (6 bases). Trimming cost V 0 bases and J 4 bases, with 12 bases left between them. The CDR3 has 16 residues. The germline V gene has CDR1 LGHDT and CDR2 YNNKEL (reference sequence). CDR3 sequence: CASSQERGKGTGELFF. CDR3 DNA sequence: TGTGCCAGCAGCCAAGAAAGGGGGAAGGGCACCGGGGAGCTGTTTTTT.

The sample holds many counts of this clonotype. The chain joins TRBV6-5 to TRBJ1-5; TRBD1 is a possible D gene (5 bases). Trimming removed 2 bases at V and 3 bases at J, with 8 bases between. The CDR3 runs 14 residues. The V gene's germline CDR1 is MNHEY and CDR2 SVGAGI. This CDR3 is CASSYGRVNQPQHF. Written as DNA, the CDR3 is TGTGCCAGCAGTTACGGCAGGGTCAATCAGCCCCAGCATTTT.

This clonotype was recorded a few times. The chain employs TRBV7-2 and TRBJ2-1; TRBD2 matches at 7 bases. The V and J ends lost 5 bases and 6 bases, in that order; junction bases with no gene match: 10. Per germline, CDR1 SGHTA and CDR2 FQGNSA. The CDR3 contains 15 residues. The CDR3 DNA reads as TGTGCCAGCAGCACCGGGGCTAGCGGAGGCAATGAGCAGTTCTTC. Its protein is CASSTGASGGNEQFF. The entire variable domain, with the rest obtained from reference TRBV7-2 and TRBJ2-1, is as follows: GAGVSQSPSNKVTEKGKDVELRCDPISGHTALYWYRQSLGQGLEFLIYFQGNSAPDKSGLPSDRFSAERTGGSVSTLTIQRTQQEDSAVYLCASSTGASGGNEQFFGPGTRLTVL.

The chain has TRBV6-2 or TRBV6-3 and TRBJ1-1; 8 positions match TRBD1. CDR3 length: 15 amino acids. Trimming took 4 bases from V and 5 from J; bases not matched to a gene: 9. Germline CDR1 reads MNHEY; CDR2 reads SVGEGT. CDR3 in DNA: TGTGCCAGCAGTTCCCGACAGGGGTTGGGAACTGAAGCTTTCTTT. It encodes CASSSRQGLGTEAFF.

This clonotype was observed a few times. This rearrangement joins TRBV5-1 to TRBJ2-1; 7 bases are a match to TRBD1. V shed 5 bases and J 4 bases; nucleotides not matched to a gene: 9. The CDR3 extends over 15 amino acids. Germline lookup yields CDR1 SGHRS and CDR2 YFSETQ. CDR3 sequence (DNA): TGCGCCAGCAGACTAAGACAGGGCCCATACAATGAGCAGTTCTTC. Translated: CASRLRQGPYNEQFF.

This rearrangement joins TRBV4-3 to TRBJ1-6; possible D gene TRBD1, 6 bases. Trimming removed 0 bases from V and 9 bases from J, with 18 bases in between. This CDR3 has 17 amino acids. Germline V gene lookup returns CDR1 LGHNA and CDR2 YSLEER. CDR3 sequence: CASSQEGARRVGSPLHF. As DNA, the CDR3 is TGCGCCAGCAGCCAAGAGGGGGCTAGGAGAGTGGGTTCACCCCTCCACTTT.

The J gene is TRBJ2-7, the V gene TRBV7-9; 11 nucleotides match TRBD1. V was clipped by 8 bases and J by 4 bases; unmatched bases: 1. The CDR3 length is 12 residues. The germline V gene encodes CDR1 SEHNR and CDR2 FQNEAQ (reference sequence). For the CDR3, the DNA is TGTGCCAGCGGGGACAGGGGGTACGAGCAGTACTTC. Protein product: CASGDRGYEQYF.

This chain links TRBV4-2 with TRBJ2-1; D ambiguous. V was clipped by 3 bases and J by 0 bases, with 9 bases between them. The length of the CDR3 is 15 residues. Looked up from germline, CDR1 is LGHNA and CDR2 is YNFKEQ. The CDR3 is CASSQGFSSYNEQFF. The CDR3 bases are TGTGCCAGCAGCCAGGGATTCAGCTCCTACAATGAGCAGTTCTTC.

The J gene is TRBJ2-1, the V gene TRBV2; D unresolved. Germline CDR1 reads SNHLY; CDR2 reads FYNNEI. V shed 5 bases and J shed 10 bases, with 12 bases lying between them. The length of the CDR3 is 12 residues. The CDR3 loop is CASSWAAAEQFF. The CDR3 nucleotides read TGTGCCAGCAGTTGGGCGGCGGCAGAGCAGTTCTTC.

This clonotype turned up a few times. The J gene is TRBJ2-3, the V gene TRBV6-4; D not resolved. CDR1 and CDR2 (germline): MRHNA, SNTAGT. The CDR3 loop spans 13 amino acids. The V gene lost 4 bases and the J gene lost 6 bases, with 11 bases spanning the gap. The chain's CDR3 is CASSASFRDTQYF. As DNA, the CDR3 is TGTGCCAGCAGTGCTAGTTTTCGGGATACGCAGTATTTT.

This clonotype has just one count. The genes are TRBV5-1 and TRBJ2-7; D remains ambiguous. This CDR3 is built from 15 residues. V was pared by 5 bases and J by 1 base, with 16 bases between. Germline CDR1 is SGHRS and CDR2 is YFSETQ. The CDR3 DNA sequence: TGCGCCAGCAGGATAAGGGCAAGGGATTCCTACGAGCAGTACTTC. Translating it yields CASRIRARDSYEQYF.

This chain uses TRBV7-2 with TRBJ2-1; 9 bases agree with TRBD1. The trim removed 4 bases at V and 4 bases at J, leaving 5 bases unmatched. The germline V gene encodes CDR1 SGHTA and CDR2 FQGNSA. The CDR3 has 15 amino acids. The CDR3 coding sequence is TGTGCCAGCAGCTCCGGGACAGGGTTTTACAATGAGCAGTTCTTC. Translation gives CASSSGTGFYNEQFF.

The chain uses TRBV5-1 and TRBJ1-3; D gene unclear. The V and J ends lost 0 bases and 0 bases respectively, with 10 bases between them. CDR1 is SGHRS and CDR2 is YFSETQ in the germline V gene. The CDR3 spans 16 residues. The CDR3 coding sequence is TGCGCCAGCAGCTTGGGAGACGCCGACTCTGGAAACACCATATATTTT. Translation: CASSLGDADSGNTIYF.

This clonotype occurred a few times. The chain is built from TRBV6-2 or TRBV6-3 and TRBJ2-2, with D possibly matching TRBD2 (6 bases). V dropped 2 bases and J dropped 1 base, with 11 bases sitting between them. The CDR3 is 16 residues long. Germline CDR1 is MNHEY and CDR2 is SVGEGT. This CDR3 reads CASSYPRGLNTGELFF. CDR3 DNA sequence: TGTGCCAGCAGTTACCCTCGGGGACTGAACACCGGGGAGCTGTTTTTT.

The V gene is TRBV6-1, the J gene TRBJ2-3; 8 positions agree with TRBD2. V trimming: 6 bases; J trimming: 3 bases; junction bases outside the gene matches: 14. The CDR3 has 17 amino acids. Germline CDR1 and CDR2: MNHNS and SASEGT. CDR3: CASRTQPLAGMTDTQYF. CDR3 DNA: TGTGCCAGCAGGACCCAACCGTTAGCGGGAATGACAGATACGCAGTATTTT.

The chain carries TRBV5-1 and TRBJ2-3; a weak D match, TRBD2 (5 bases). V was clipped by 1 base and J by 4 bases, with 10 bases between them. In germline, CDR1 is SGHRS, CDR2 YFSETQ. The length of the CDR3 is 14 residues. CDR3 residues: CASSLSLAPDTQYF. In DNA form, the CDR3 reads TGCGCCAGCAGCTTGTCGCTAGCACCAGATACGCAGTATTTT.

The V call is TRBV3-1, the J call TRBJ2-3; D is possibly TRBD2 (6 bases). CDR3 length: 14 amino acids. From germline, CDR1 is LGHDT and CDR2 YNNKEL (reference sequence). Trimming removed 4 bases at V and 9 bases at J, with 17 bases between. CDR3 region: CASSLHPGRGTQYF. For the CDR3, the DNA is TGTGCCAGCAGCCTACACCCGGGTCGGGGGACGCAGTATTTT.

This clonotype has only a few counts. This chain joins TRBV3-1 and TRBJ2-4; D is uncertain. The germline CDR1 and CDR2 sequences are LGHDT and YNNKEL (reference sequence). The germline V and J ends were trimmed by 2 bases and 0 bases, with 8 bases remaining between them. This CDR3 is built from 15 residues. The CDR3 DNA reads as TGTGCCAGCAGCCAAACCTTGCCAGCCAAAAACATTCAGTACTTC. Its translation: CASSQTLPAKNIQYF. The variable domain in full, with the rest retrieved from reference TRBV3-1 and TRBJ2-4, is DTAVSQTPKYLVTQMGNDKSIKCEQNLGHDTMYWYKQDSKKFLKIMFSYNNKELIINETVPNRFSPKSPDKAHLNLHINSLELGDSAVYFCASSQTLPAKNIQYFGAGTRLSVL.

The sample holds a few counts of this clonotype. V usage is TRBV27 and J usage is TRBJ2-3; 8 nucleotides align to TRBD2. The germline V gene encodes CDR1 MNHEY and CDR2 SMNVEV (reference sequence). V shed 1 base and J 0 bases; nucleotides not matched to a gene: 9. CDR3 size: 18 residues. The CDR3 loop reads CASSLYSGGADSTDTQYF. The CDR3 DNA sequence: TGTGCCAGCAGTTTATATTCCGGGGGGGCCGATAGCACAGATACGCAGTATTTT.

This clonotype was recorded many times. The chain recombines TRBV29-1 with TRBJ2-7; 8 bases are a match to TRBD1. J was trimmed by 4 bases and V by 4 bases; bases with no gene match: 6. Germline assignment: CDR1 SQVTM and CDR2 ANQGSEA. There are 13 residues in the CDR3. The CDR3 sequence is CSVAKDRAYEQYF. The CDR3 region has the DNA TGCAGCGTTGCCAAGGACAGGGCGTACGAGCAGTACTTC.

The chain has TRBV11-3 and TRBJ2-3; 8 bases map to TRBD1. V shed 3 bases and J 0 bases; nucleotides not matched to a gene: 5. The V gene's germline CDR1 is SGHNT and CDR2 YENEEA. This CDR3 has 16 amino acids. The DNA for the CDR3 is TGTGCCAGCAGCTTCCGCAGGGGGCGCAGCACAGATACGCAGTATTTT. Translating it yields CASSFRRGRSTDTQYF.

This clonotype was found a few times. The V call is TRBV20-1, the J call TRBJ2-7, with D uncertain. Trimming removed 3 bases at V and 1 base at J, with 4 bases between. This CDR3 has 11 residues. The germline CDR1 and CDR2 sequences are DFQATT and SNEGSKA (reference sequence). CDR3 region: CSARGSYEQYF. The CDR3 DNA follows: TGCAGTGCTAGGGGTTCCTACGAGCAGTACTTC.

This clonotype turned up a few times. This sequence joins TRBV5-1 and TRBJ2-7, with TRBD2 matching over 12 bases. Germline V gene data show CDR1 as SGHRS and CDR2 as YFSETQ. CDR3 length equals 16 residues. Trimming at V came to 3 bases and at J to 0 bases, leaving 4 bases not matched to a gene. The CDR3 nucleotides are TGCGCCAGCAGCTACGGGACTAGCGGGCGCTCCTACGAGCAGTACTTC. It encodes CASSYGTSGRSYEQYF.

The V call is TRBV24-1, the J call TRBJ1-6; D uncertain. Germline CDR1 reads KGHDR; CDR2 reads SFDVKD. Trimming left V 2 bases short and J 4 bases short, with 8 bases between. This CDR3 comprises 15 residues. The CDR3, as DNA: TGTGCCACCAGTGATTCCCGGGATTATAATTCACCCCTCCACTTT. It is translated as CATSDSRDYNSPLHF.

The chain carries TRBV12-3 or TRBV12-4 and TRBJ2-6; no firm D call. The CDR3 runs to 13 residues. V was clipped by 11 bases and J by 4 bases, with 12 bases between them. CDR3 in DNA: TGTGCCGTCGGCGACGCCGGGGCCAACGTCCTGACTTTC. It yields the protein CAVGDAGANVLTF.